Each of the 24 T cell receptor beta chains below was sequenced from the same sample in a study of T cells in Graves' hyperthyroidism and ophthalmopathy. Using RNA transcripts as the source, TCR beta CDR3 regions were amplified. A set of HTBI primers served as the primers for a first-round RT-PCR of the TCR CDR3. A single record per CDR3 protein comes from TCRdb applying MiXCR to the multiplex PCR reads. The data contain more than 550,000 distinct CDR3 sequences, 15% to 20% of them singletons. The sequenced sample was blood. The receptors shown here come from a woman between 50 and 59 years old with Graves' hyperthyroidism that later progressed to Graves' ophthalmopathy.

This clonotype has just one count. The J gene is TRBJ1-3, the V gene TRBV15, with D possibly matching TRBD1 (6 bases). Between the trimmed V and J ends, which lost 0 bases and 3 bases, there was a span of 12 bases. Germline V lookup: CDR1 LNHNV, CDR2 YYDKDF (reference sequence). The CDR3 is 16 amino acids. CDR3 region: CATSREGGFLGNTIYF. In DNA form, the CDR3 reads TGTGCCACCAGCAGAGAGGGGGGCTTCCTTGGAAACACCATATATTTT.

The chain couples TRBV9 to TRBJ2-5; 7 bases line up with TRBD1. Germline lookup yields CDR1 SGDLS and CDR2 YYNGEE. Trimming took 0 bases from V and 5 from J; bases not matched to a gene: 4. The CDR3 is 14 amino acids. The CDR3 DNA reads as TGTGCCAGCAGCGTAGTTGACAGGGTCGAGACCCAGTACTTC. Protein product: CASSVVDRVETQYF.

J is TRBJ2-7 and V is TRBV30; tentatively, D is TRBD1 (5 bases). Per germline, CDR1 GTSNPN and CDR2 SVGIG (reference sequence). With 0 bases removed from V and 3 bases from J, the gap between germline ends came to 9 bases. This CDR3 is 13 amino acids long. The CDR3 DNA reads as TGTGCCTGGAGTGTACAGGATTTCTACGAGCAGTACTTC. This sequence encodes CAWSVQDFYEQYF.

The V and J genes are TRBV2 and TRBJ1-4, with D unclear. Germline-derived CDR1 and CDR2 are SNHLY and FYNNEI. The V end was cut by 8 bases, the J end by 0 bases, with 13 bases between. CDR3 length equals 15 residues. CDR3 nucleotide sequence: TGTGCCAGCGGTAGGACCCCGACAACTAATGAAAAACTGTTTTTT. It yields the protein CASGRTPTTNEKLFF.

This clonotype was seen a few times. V is TRBV11-2 and J is TRBJ2-7; D remains ambiguous. V was trimmed by 7 bases and J by 0 bases, leaving 16 bases between them. The CDR3 length is 15 residues. Germline assignment: CDR1 SGHAT and CDR2 FQNNGV. Here the CDR3 reads CASTGPQRNSYEQYF. As DNA, the CDR3 is TGTGCCAGCACCGGACCCCAGAGGAACTCCTACGAGCAGTACTTC.

The table lists this clonotype with a few counts. The rearrangement joins TRBV6-1 to TRBJ2-3; D perhaps matches TRBD2 (7 bases). Germline-derived CDR1 and CDR2 are MNHNS and SASEGT. Trimming removed 6 bases at V and 6 bases at J, with 13 bases between. The CDR3 extends over 13 amino acids. The CDR3 protein is CASSPRGADTQYF. CDR3 coding DNA: TGTGCCAGCAGCCCCCGGGGGGCTGATACGCAGTATTTT.

This clonotype was observed a handful of times. This chain links TRBV14 with TRBJ2-3, with D perhaps TRBD2 (6 bases). This CDR3 is 21 amino acids long. Germline CDR1 SGHDN, CDR2 FVKESK. The V end was cut by 1 base, the J end by 5 bases, with 31 bases between. The CDR3 sequence: CASSQVGEAFSGVWMEDTQYF. The CDR3 region has the DNA TGTGCCAGCAGCCAAGTCGGGGAGGCTTTTTCGGGGGTCTGGATGGAAGATACGCAGTATTTT.

The gene calls are TRBV7-9 and TRBJ1-2; D call uncertain. The CDR3 contains 15 residues. Germline V gives CDR1 SEHNR, CDR2 FQNEAQ (reference sequence). V was shortened by 1 base and J by 0 bases, with 9 bases between the two germline ends. CDR3 sequence (DNA): TGTGCCAGCAGCTTAGAGGAAGGCTCTAACTATGGCTACACCTTC. Translated: CASSLEEGSNYGYTF.

Many counts were recorded for this clonotype. The J gene is TRBJ1-5, the V gene TRBV4-1; 10 nucleotides line up with TRBD1. Germline V gives CDR1 MGHRA, CDR2 YSYEKL. Losses at the gene ends were 4 bases for V and 0 bases for J; bases not matched to a gene: 3. This CDR3 comprises 16 residues. CDR3 nucleotide sequence: TGCGCCAGCAGCCCGCGACAGGGGGCTAGCAATCAGCCCCAGCATTTT. Translating it yields CASSPRQGASNQPQHF.

This clonotype was counted between two and nine times. The chain carries TRBV20-1 and TRBJ2-2; D ambiguous. This CDR3 contains 14 residues. Trimming cost V 3 bases and J 0 bases, with 8 bases left between them. CDR1 is DFQATT and CDR2 is SNEGSKA in the germline V gene (reference sequence). The chain's CDR3 is CSASLPTNTGELFF. The CDR3, as DNA: TGCAGTGCTAGTCTACCAACGAACACCGGGGAGCTGTTTTTT.

Remarks on this clonotype: A much larger clone sits a single nucleotide away, making a read error possible. The rearrangement uses TRBV18 and TRBJ1-1, with D possibly matching TRBD1 (5 bases). This CDR3 has 14 amino acids. V was cut by 4 bases and J by 0 bases, with 9 bases left in between. The germline V gene encodes CDR1 KGHSH and CDR2 LQKENI. CDR3 region: CASSRTPVNTEAFF. CDR3 nucleotides: TGTGCCAGCTCACGGACACCAGTGAACACTGAAGCTTTCTTT.

The J gene is TRBJ1-3, the V gene TRBV6-1; 7 bases are a match to TRBD1. Germline V gene data show CDR1 as MNHNS and CDR2 as SASEGT. With 9 bases clipped from V and 9 bases from J, the junction kept 8 bases outside the gene matches. The CDR3 contains 12 residues. The CDR3 protein is CASRDRLGTIYF. The CDR3 nucleotides are TGTGCCAGTAGGGACAGACTGGGCACCATATATTTT.

This clonotype was recorded many times. In DNA form, the CDR3 reads TGTGCCAGCAGCTTGCCCGGGGGGGATCGGAATGAGCAGTTCTTC. Its protein product is CASSLPGGDRNEQFF. J is TRBJ2-1 and V is TRBV5-8; 8 bases are a match to TRBD2. CDR1 is SGHTS and CDR2 is YDEGEE in the germline V gene. Trimming cost V 1 base and J 7 bases; bases outside gene matches: 7. CDR3 length: 15 amino acids.

CDR3: CASSHHAGNTIYF. CDR3 nucleotides: TGTGCCAGCAGCCACCATGCGGGAAACACCATATATTTT. The rearrangement joins TRBV27 to TRBJ1-3; unclear D gene. The germline V gene encodes CDR1 MNHEY and CDR2 SMNVEV (reference sequence). The CDR3 is 13 amino acids. Trimming pared 6 bases from V and 4 bases from J, leaving 10 bases between.

The chain recombines TRBV9 with TRBJ1-1, with D maybe TRBD1 (5 bases). This CDR3 has 15 amino acids. Trimming pared 3 bases from V and 3 bases from J, leaving 15 bases between. Germline loops: CDR1 SGDLS, CDR2 YYNGEE. CDR3 region: CASSAAGRGDTEAFF. The DNA for the CDR3 is TGTGCCAGCAGCGCTGCGGGCCGGGGGGACACTGAAGCTTTCTTT.

In this sample, this clonotype turned up a few times. The chain is built from TRBV20-1 and TRBJ1-2; D gene ambiguous. There are 15 residues in the CDR3. Trimming left V 7 bases short and J 4 bases short, with 22 bases between. CDR1 and CDR2 from the germline V gene are DFQATT and SNEGSKA (reference sequence). The CDR3 region is CSGEHPGKRSYGYTF. The DNA of the CDR3 is TGCAGTGGCGAACACCCCGGGAAAAGGAGCTATGGCTACACCTTC.

A few counts support this clonotype. The chain is built from TRBV20-1 and TRBJ2-5, with D possibly being TRBD2 (6 bases). Germline assignment: CDR1 DFQATT and CDR2 SNEGSKA (reference sequence). V was clipped by 3 bases and J by 4 bases, with 9 bases between them. This CDR3 contains 12 residues. CDR3: CSASAGLETQYF. Written as DNA, the CDR3 is TGCAGTGCTAGTGCGGGATTAGAGACCCAGTACTTC.

J is TRBJ1-2 and V is TRBV6-1, with a possible D match to TRBD1 (6 bases). CDR1 and CDR2 from the germline V gene are MNHNS and SASEGT. V lost 6 bases, J lost 8 bases, and 13 bases lay in between. This CDR3 is 12 amino acids long. The CDR3 loop is CASRPPGDGYTF. The CDR3 nucleotides are TGTGCCAGCAGACCCCCAGGGGACGGCTACACCTTC.

This clonotype was detected many times. The chain has TRBV13 and TRBJ1-1, with TRBD1 identical over 8 bases. The J segment lost 5 bases and the V segment lost 5 bases, leaving 10 bases of the junction unmatched. The CDR3 has 15 residues. From germline, CDR1 is PRHDT and CDR2 FYEKMQ (reference sequence). The CDR3 sequence is CASSLPTGDRTEAFF. The CDR3 DNA sequence: TGTGCCAGCAGCCTTCCGACAGGGGATAGGACTGAAGCTTTCTTT. Supplemented by reference TRBV13 and TRBJ1-1, the full variable domain reads AAGVIQSPRHLIKEKRETATLKCYPIPRHDTVYWYQQGPGQDPQFLISFYEKMQSDKGSIPDRFSAQQFSDYHSELNMSSLELGDSALYFCASSLPTGDRTEAFFGQGTRLTVV.

This clonotype has just a few counts. The V call is TRBV15, the J call TRBJ1-1, with 7 bases that match TRBD1. The CDR3 extends over 14 amino acids. Trimming at V came to 1 base and at J to 4 bases, leaving 3 bases not matched to a gene. The germline V gene has CDR1 LNHNV and CDR2 YYDKDF (reference sequence). The CDR3 DNA reads TGTGCCACCAGCAGAGGAGGGACAGCCACTGAAGCTTTCTTT. It encodes CATSRGGTATEAFF.

This clonotype was detected only a few times. The chain employs TRBV30 and TRBJ1-5; D not certain. CDR1 and CDR2 from the germline V gene are GTSNPN and SVGIG (reference sequence). The CDR3 loop spans 15 amino acids. V was trimmed by 3 bases and J by 9 bases, leaving 21 bases between them. This chain's CDR3 is CAWSEVGLRLGPQHF. CDR3 sequence (DNA): TGTGCCTGGAGCGAAGTCGGACTGCGTCTTGGGCCCCAGCATTTT.

The gene calls are TRBV6-1 and TRBJ2-1; TRBD2 aligns across 9 bases. CDR1 and CDR2 from the germline V gene are MNHNS and SASEGT. The CDR3 spans 14 residues. Trimming took 6 bases from V and 6 from J; bases not matched to a gene: 6. The chain's CDR3 is CASRGLALFNEQFF. CDR3 nucleotide sequence: TGTGCCAGCAGGGGACTAGCCCTCTTCAATGAGCAGTTCTTC.

V is TRBV7-8 and J is TRBJ2-7; TRBD1 agrees at 7 bases. The V and J ends lost 2 bases and 3 bases, in that order; junction bases with no gene match: 7. The CDR3 is 15 residues long. Per the germline V gene, CDR1 is SGHVS and CDR2 is FQNEAQ. The CDR3 DNA follows: TGTGCCAGCAGCTTACTACAGGGGACACACTACGAGCAGTACTTC. Protein: CASSLLQGTHYEQYF.

This clonotype was seen a handful of times. V usage is TRBV9 and J usage is TRBJ1-4; no clear D. The CDR3 length is 12 residues. Germline CDR1 and CDR2: SGDLS and YYNGEE. V lost 0 bases to trimming and J lost 8 bases, with 5 bases between them. The CDR3 region is CASSVEGEKLFF. The CDR3 DNA sequence: TGTGCCAGCAGCGTAGAAGGAGAAAAACTGTTTTTT.